This T cell receptor (beta chain) was recorded in a study of blood T cells in healthy people across ages. Findings of the study overall: PBMCs that were unsorted prevented a conclusive naive versus antigen-experienced comparison.

Then a second PCR, running about 7 to 11 cycles, was carried out with a sample-barcoded 5' primer and a J-beta primer mix. Template switching added a 12-random-nucleotide identifier to every cDNA molecule. TCRdb redid the calling of the 5' RACE reads with MiXCR, one entry per CDR3 protein. The sample includes some 1 million distinct CDR3 sequences, less than 50% seen only once; the top ten take approximately 17%. CDR1 and CDR2 from the germline V gene are SGHRS and YFSETQ. The CDR3 covers 13 residues. Trimming removed 1 base from V and 7 bases from J, with 9 bases in between. With regard to this clonotype: Its antigen is unidentified.

What was sequenced was blood. The V and J genes are TRBV5-1 and TRBJ2-1; D is uncertain. The TCR originated in a woman aged 55 to 70 in good health. This CDR3 reads CASSLRVENEQFF. The CDR3 DNA follows: TGCGCCAGCAGCTTGAGGGTGGAAAATGAGCAGTTCTTC. Looking up the rest from reference TRBV5-1 and TRBJ2-1 gives the full variable domain: KAGVTQTPRYLIKTRGQQVTLSCSPISGHRSVSWYQQTPGQGLQFLFEYFSETQRNKGNFPGRFSGRQFSNSRSEMNVSTLELGDSALYLCASSLRVENEQFFGPGTRLTVL.